These 11 T cell receptor beta chains share one sample of origin, sequenced in a study of T cells in Graves' hyperthyroidism and ophthalmopathy. Researchers amplified the TCR beta CDR3 regions from RNA transcripts. Carried out on the TCR CDR3, a first-round RT-PCR used the HTBI primer set. TCRdb analysed the multiplex PCR reads with MiXCR anew, one entry per CDR3 protein. The repertoire has more than 40,000 distinct CDR3 sequences, 45% to 50% of them found once; the top ten carry 32%. The material sequenced was peripheral blood or thyroid tissue (not recorded which). These receptors were collected from a woman between 50 and 59 years old with Graves' hyperthyroidism.

The V call is TRBV29-1, the J call TRBJ2-7, with TRBD2 matching 9 bases. CDR1 and CDR2 (germline): SQVTM, ANQGSEA. J was trimmed by 3 bases and V by 6 bases; bases with no gene match: 3. The CDR3 has 12 amino acids. CDR3 sequence: CSVSSGSYEQYF. For the CDR3, the DNA is TGCAGCGTGAGTAGCGGGAGCTACGAGCAGTACTTC.

The chain recombines TRBV20-1 with TRBJ2-5, with TRBD1 matching over 11 bases. This CDR3 region has 15 residues. The junction had 1 base not matched to a gene; V was cut back by 0 bases and J by 1 base. CDR1 and CDR2 from the germline V gene are DFQATT and SNEGSKA (reference sequence). The CDR3 DNA is TGCAGTGCTAGAGAGGGGACAGGGGGCCAAGAGACCCAGTACTTC. Translated: CSAREGTGGQETQYF.

In its sample, this clonotype was seen many times. The J gene is TRBJ2-7, the V gene TRBV7-2; D is unclear. The CDR3 extends over 15 amino acids. Germline V gene data show CDR1 as SGHTA and CDR2 as FQGNSA. The V gene lost 0 bases and the J gene lost 0 bases, with 9 bases spanning the gap. The DNA of the CDR3 is TGTGCCAGCAGCTTAGCTGGTGGCCGCTCCTACGAGCAGTACTTC. Its translation: CASSLAGGRSYEQYF. The variable domain in full, completed from reference TRBV7-2 and TRBJ2-7, reads GAGVSQSPSNKVTEKGKDVELRCDPISGHTALYWYRQSLGQGLEFLIYFQGNSAPDKSGLPSDRFSAERTGGSVSTLTIQRTQQEDSAVYLCASSLAGGRSYEQYFGPGTRLTVT.

This chain uses TRBV20-1 with TRBJ2-5; perhaps TRBD1 as D (6 bases). In germline, CDR1 is DFQATT, CDR2 SNEGSKA (reference sequence). The CDR3 length is 15 residues. V gave up 0 bases and J gave up 5 bases, with 16 bases separating them. CDR3 coding DNA: TGCAGTGCTAGAGATGTGGGGGCAGGGTTCGAGACCCAGTACTTC. Its protein product is CSARDVGAGFETQYF.

The V gene is TRBV9, the J gene TRBJ2-5; 10 positions agree with TRBD1. V lost 4 bases and J lost 0; bases outside the gene matches: 6. The CDR3 totals 16 residues. Germline loops: CDR1 SGDLS, CDR2 YYNGEE. CDR3 residues: CASSKRTGGYQETQYF. The CDR3, as DNA: TGTGCCAGCAGCAAACGGACAGGGGGATACCAAGAGACCCAGTACTTC. Based on the CDR3 plus reference TRBV9 and TRBJ2-5, the full variable domain is DSGVTQTPKHLITATGQRVTLRCSPRSGDLSVYWYQQSLDQGLQFLIQYYNGEERAKGNILERFSAQQFPDLHSELNLSSLELGDSALYFCASSKRTGGYQETQYFGPGTRLLVL.

The gene calls are TRBV20-1 and TRBJ1-3, with a tentative D call TRBD1 (5 bases). Trimming shortened V by 7 bases and J by 6 bases, and 13 bases separated the two germline ends. CDR3 length equals 12 residues. Germline CDR1 and CDR2: DFQATT and SNEGSKA (reference sequence). The CDR3 DNA follows: TGCAGTGTAAGGGGCAGAGTAAACACCATATATTTT. Translation gives CSVRGRVNTIYF.

Turning to this clonotype: One junction end disagrees with the germline gene, perhaps due to a read error. This rearrangement joins TRBV13 to TRBJ2-5; no firm D call. The CDR3 has 12 residues. Germline-derived CDR1 and CDR2 are PRHDT and FYEKMQ (reference sequence). This chain's CDR3 is CASSQDRETQYF. The CDR3 coding sequence is TGCGCCAGCAGCCAAGACCGGGAGACCCAGTACTTC.

This chain joins TRBV7-6 and TRBJ2-7; D remains unclear. The CDR3 contains 13 residues. CDR1 is SGHVS and CDR2 is FNYEAQ in the germline V gene. V lost 1 base and J 1 base, leaving 5 bases between the germline ends. As DNA, the CDR3 is TGTGCCAGCAGCTTAGGCCCTTCCTACGAGCAGTACTTC. Translation: CASSLGPSYEQYF.

The table lists this clonotype with many counts. The chain recombines TRBV9 with TRBJ1-1, with 11 bases that match TRBD1. The CDR3 totals 16 residues. Germline-derived CDR1 and CDR2 are SGDLS and YYNGEE. After removal of 3 bases from V and 3 bases from J, the junction contained 7 bases not matched to a gene. This CDR3 reads CASSAGQGAGDTEAFF. The CDR3 DNA reads as TGTGCCAGCAGCGCCGGACAGGGGGCGGGGGACACTGAAGCTTTCTTT.

This clonotype was recorded many times. The chain uses TRBV12-3 or TRBV12-4 and TRBJ1-1; 8 nucleotides align to TRBD1. J was trimmed by 4 bases and V by 6 bases; bases with no gene match: 10. The CDR3 length is 15 residues. CDR3 sequence reads: CASSHGTGGGTEAFF. In DNA form, the CDR3 reads TGTGCCAGCAGCCACGGAACAGGGGGTGGCACTGAAGCTTTCTTT.

The chain joins TRBV12-3 or TRBV12-4 to TRBJ1-6; TRBD1 is a possible D gene (6 bases). The CDR3 totals 14 residues. Between the trimmed V and J ends, which lost 1 base and 7 bases, there was a span of 8 bases. CDR3 region: CASSLVQGNSPLHF. In nucleotides, the CDR3 is TGTGCCAGCAGTTTAGTGCAGGGGAATTCACCCCTCCACTTT.